This T cell receptor beta chain was sequenced for a study of T cell responses to AZD1222 COVID-19 vaccine. Study-wide context: Analyses pooled second doses at about 4 or about 12 weeks. Study findings and constraints: Repertoire samples came only from after the peak T cell response. Only five or six individuals given AZD1222 were seropositive at baseline. Distributed over spike, vaccine-associated CD4 TCRs predominated at 160-218 and 743-854.

The method was immunoSEQ multiplex PCR; TCRdb's version includes in-frame clones alone and lacks a portion of them. Seen here are around 130,000 clones, 90% to 95% observed once, and the top ten hold around 6.6%. V shed 4 bases and J 1 base; nucleotides not matched to a gene: 5. The CDR3 extends over 16 amino acids. Germline V gene sequence: CDR1 MNHEY, CDR2 SVGEGT. A note on this clone: Its antigen is currently unknown.

The rearrangement links TRBV6-2 or TRBV6-3 to TRBJ2-7, with 12 bases that match TRBD2. This specimen consisted of peripheral blood, obtained on day 0 of AZD1222 vaccination. The receptor was isolated from an adult in good health. The CDR3 nucleotides read TGTGCCAGCAGTTCCGGACTAGCGGGAACTTCCTACGAGCAGTACTTC. Amino acids: CASSSGLAGTSYEQYF.